The 20 T cell receptor beta chains reported below all come from one sample, sequenced in a study of T-cell reconstitution after alpha-beta-depleted transplantation in children. Preparation of the TCRbeta library involved a method that used unique molecular identifiers. TCRdb re-called the PCR reads through MiXCR, storing one row per CDR3 protein. This sample carries about 250,000 distinct CDR3 sequences, more than 20% of them seen once, and the ten largest clones take about 5%. Specimen: PBMCs, mostly from graft donor cells, collected 360 days after TCRalphabeta/CD19-depleted stem cell transplant. The receptors here all came from a female patient aged 2 to 10 who had a stem cell transplant for congenital amegakaryocytic thrombocytopenia, so the T cells may come from the graft donor.

This clonotype has only a few counts. V gene TRBV6-1 combines with J gene TRBJ1-2, with 8 positions matching TRBD1. This CDR3 is built from 15 residues. The germline gives CDR1 MNHNS, CDR2 SASEGT. V lost 4 bases, J lost 4 bases, and 8 bases stayed unmatched. CDR3 in DNA: TGTGCCAGCAGTGGCATGGGACAGGTGTCCTATGGCTACACCTTC. Translated: CASSGMGQVSYGYTF.

The table lists this clonotype with a few counts. V gene TRBV7-9 combines with J gene TRBJ1-1, with D hard to call. In germline, CDR1 is SEHNR, CDR2 FQNEAQ (reference sequence). The CDR3 sequence is 12 residues long. Trimming shortened V by 2 bases and J by 6 bases, and 7 bases separated the two germline ends. CDR3 protein: CASSLLTPEAFF. The CDR3 DNA reads TGTGCCAGCAGCTTACTCACCCCTGAAGCTTTCTTT.

The rearrangement uses TRBV21-1 and TRBJ1-1; the D call TRBD1 from the table was never checked on the DNA. TRBV21-1 corresponds to a pseudogene. This CDR3 contains 16 residues. CDR3 amino acids: CASSRGRGGPDTEAFF. CDR3 nucleotide sequence: TGTGCCAGCAGCAGGGGCAGGGGGGGGCCGGACACTGAAGCTTTCTTT.

This chain joins TRBV12-3 or TRBV12-4 and TRBJ1-1, with TRBD1 matching 8 bases. The CDR3 runs 17 residues. With V trimmed by 3 bases and J by 3 bases, 12 bases remained unmatched. The CDR3 DNA follows: TGTGCCAGCAGTTTGGGCCGACAGGGGACGTTATACACTGAAGCTTTCTTT. It yields the protein CASSLGRQGTLYTEAFF.

The chain links TRBV5-1 to TRBJ2-1; D not certain. Germline-derived CDR1 and CDR2 are SGHRS and YFSETQ. Trimming removed 1 base from V and 10 bases from J, with 12 bases in between. The CDR3 spans 13 residues. The CDR3 spells CASSLNVDGEQFF. In DNA, the CDR3 is TGCGCCAGCAGCTTGAATGTCGACGGGGAGCAGTTCTTC.

This clonotype was seen a handful of times. The J gene is TRBJ2-1, the V gene TRBV4-3, with 15 bases fitting TRBD2. Germline assignment: CDR1 LGHNA and CDR2 YSLEER. This CDR3 is built from 19 residues. The V gene end was trimmed by 4 bases and the J gene end by 8 bases; junction bases not matched to a gene: 15. The CDR3, as DNA: TGCGCCAGCAGCCCGGGACTAGCGGGAGGAAGGTTGGGTTGGGATGAGCAGTTCTTC. It codes for CASSPGLAGGRLGWDEQFF.

V and J are TRBV11-2 and TRBJ2-7; TRBD1 matches 7 bases. Trimming removed 2 bases from V and 3 bases from J; junction bases left unmatched: 10. Germline V gene lookup returns CDR1 SGHAT and CDR2 FQNNGV. CDR3 length: 16 residues. DNA for the CDR3: TGTGCCAGCAGCTTACTAACAGGGGTGTATGGCTACGAGCAGTACTTC. Amino acids: CASSLLTGVYGYEQYF.

This chain links TRBV20-1 with TRBJ2-5, with TRBD2 as a possible D gene (6 bases). The CDR3 spans 13 residues. CDR1 DFQATT and CDR2 SNEGSKA come from the germline V gene (reference sequence). V gave up 6 bases and J gave up 4 bases, with 15 bases separating them. In nucleotides, the CDR3 is TGCAGTGCCAAAGAGGGACTTCGAGAGACCCAGTACTTC. Translated: CSAKEGLRETQYF.

The chain couples TRBV28 to TRBJ2-3; 7 nucleotides agree with TRBD2. Per the germline V gene, CDR1 is MDHEN and CDR2 is SYDVKM. This CDR3 contains 15 residues. The V gene end was trimmed by 6 bases and the J gene end by 5 bases; junction bases not matched to a gene: 11. The CDR3 DNA is TGTGCCAGCAGCACCCCGTTGGGGACTAAAGATACGCAGTATTTT. It codes for CASSTPLGTKDTQYF.

This clonotype was recorded a few times. This chain joins TRBV25-1 and TRBJ2-1, with D possibly TRBD1 on 5 matching bases. This CDR3 region has 13 residues. CDR1 and CDR2 from the germline V gene are MGHDK and SYGVNS. Trimming took 6 bases from V and 7 from J, leaving 13 bases between them. CDR3 coding DNA: TGTGCCAGCAGCCAAAGGGGTCGGAATGAGCAGTTCTTC. Its protein is CASSQRGRNEQFF.

In its sample, this clonotype was seen many times. This chain joins TRBV5-1 and TRBJ2-2, with 8 positions matching TRBD1. The V gene's germline CDR1 is SGHRS and CDR2 YFSETQ. The CDR3 is 16 residues long. Trimming removed 4 bases from V and 3 bases from J; junction bases left unmatched: 8. CDR3 region: CASSTDRGVDTGELFF. The CDR3 DNA reads as TGCGCCAGCAGCACAGACAGGGGTGTTGACACCGGGGAGCTGTTTTTT.

This clonotype was recorded a few times. The V call is TRBV7-3, the J call TRBJ2-5, with D perhaps assigned TRBD1 or TRBD2 (7 bases each). This CDR3 region has 14 residues. Germline CDR1 reads SGHTA; CDR2 reads FQGTGA. The ends were cut back, 2 bases at V and 6 bases at J, with 13 bases in the middle. Here the CDR3 DNA reads TGTGCCAGCAGCTTAGGGGGGAGGGGGCAGACCCAGTACTTC. It is translated as CASSLGGRGQTQYF.

This chain uses TRBV10-3 with TRBJ1-1; D unresolved. Germline V CDR1 and CDR2: ENHRY, SYGVKD. This CDR3 comprises 13 residues. V lost 4 bases to trimming and J lost 0 bases, with 6 bases between them. DNA for the CDR3: TGTGCCATCAGTGTTGTTATGAACACTGAAGCTTTCTTT. Translating gives CAISVVMNTEAFF.

This clonotype occurred a few times. The J gene is TRBJ1-1, the V gene TRBV6-2 or TRBV6-3, with TRBD1 as a possible D gene (5 bases). The CDR3 loop spans 15 amino acids. The V end was cut by 2 bases, the J end by 0 bases, with 10 bases between. Germline values: CDR1 MNHEY, CDR2 SVGEGT. CDR3: CASSYDWGMNTEAFF. The CDR3 DNA sequence: TGTGCCAGCAGTTACGATTGGGGCATGAACACTGAAGCTTTCTTT.

Note on this clonotype: Just one base apart from a much larger clone, this may be a read error. CDR3 protein: CSFEESGTGETQYF. The CDR3 region has the DNA TGCAGCTTTGAAGAATCCGGGACCGGAGAGACCCAGTACTTC. This chain links TRBV29-1 with TRBJ2-5; the D call may be TRBD1 or TRBD2 (5 bases each). CDR3 length: 14 residues. Germline V gives CDR1 SQVTM, CDR2 ANQGSEA.

V usage is TRBV5-4 and J usage is TRBJ2-3; 11 bases align to TRBD1. V trimming: 4 bases; J trimming: 6 bases; junction bases outside the gene matches: 10. CDR1 is SGHNT and CDR2 is YYREEE in the germline V gene (reference sequence). The CDR3 loop spans 16 amino acids. Written as DNA, the CDR3 is TGTGCCAGCAGCATACCGGGACAGGGGGTTATGGATACGCAGTATTTT. It translates to CASSIPGQGVMDTQYF.

CDR3 residues: CASSGGQLYEQYF. CDR3 nucleotides: TGTGCCAGCAGCGGCGGACAGCTCTACGAGCAGTACTTC. The chain uses TRBV14 and TRBJ2-7; tentative D call: TRBD1 (6 bases). The CDR3 contains 13 residues. The germline CDR1 and CDR2 sequences are SGHDN and FVKESK. V dropped 5 bases and J dropped 3 bases, with 11 bases sitting between them.

The chain couples TRBV7-9 to TRBJ2-1, with TRBD2 matching 7 bases. The germline V gene has CDR1 SEHNR and CDR2 FQNEAQ (reference sequence). Trimming took 7 bases from V and 3 from J; bases not matched to a gene: 6. The CDR3 extends over 14 amino acids. DNA for the CDR3: TGTGCCAGCATGCCGTGGGGGGGCTACAATGAGCAGTTCTTC. It specifies CASMPWGGYNEQFF.

The genes are TRBV5-1 and TRBJ2-3, with D unresolved. Trimming removed 1 base from V and 0 bases from J, with 9 bases in between. The CDR3 consists of 15 residues. The V gene's germline CDR1 is SGHRS and CDR2 YFSETQ. In DNA form, the CDR3 reads TGCGCCAGCAGCTTGTTTGGTTCTAGCACAGATACGCAGTATTTT. Translation gives CASSLFGSSTDTQYF.

A few counts support this clonotype. The chain links TRBV12-3 or TRBV12-4 to TRBJ1-5, with 8 bases that match TRBD1. CDR3 length equals 17 residues. V was clipped by 6 bases and J by 2 bases; unmatched bases: 12. CDR3: CASRNTGGTGGNQPQHF. CDR3 bases: TGTGCCAGCAGGAACACAGGGGGGACGGGGGGCAATCAGCCCCAGCATTTT.